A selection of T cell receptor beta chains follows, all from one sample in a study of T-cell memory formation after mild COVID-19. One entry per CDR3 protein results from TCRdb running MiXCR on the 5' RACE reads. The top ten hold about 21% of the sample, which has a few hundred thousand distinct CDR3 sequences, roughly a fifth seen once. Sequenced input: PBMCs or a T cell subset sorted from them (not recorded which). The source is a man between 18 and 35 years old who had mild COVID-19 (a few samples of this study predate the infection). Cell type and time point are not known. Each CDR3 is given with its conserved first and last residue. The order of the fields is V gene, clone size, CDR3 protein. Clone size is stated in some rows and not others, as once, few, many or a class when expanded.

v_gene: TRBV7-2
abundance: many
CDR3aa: CASSRGGPSTDTQYF

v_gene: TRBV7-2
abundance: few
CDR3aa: CASSLDYGYTF

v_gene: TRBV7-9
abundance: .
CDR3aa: CASSFEKVSPLHF

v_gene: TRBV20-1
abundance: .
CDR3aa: CSARDPHGTEAFF

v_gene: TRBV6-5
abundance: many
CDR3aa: CASSPGLSTDTQYF

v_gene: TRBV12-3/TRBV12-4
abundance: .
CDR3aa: CASKGARRYF

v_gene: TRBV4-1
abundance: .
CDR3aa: CASSEGRLDNQPQHF

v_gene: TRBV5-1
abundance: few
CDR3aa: CASSWTTPYTDTQYF

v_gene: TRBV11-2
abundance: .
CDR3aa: CASSLVDSSGNTIYF

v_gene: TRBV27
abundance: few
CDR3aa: CASTYGGANTGELFF

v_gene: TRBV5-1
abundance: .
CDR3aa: CASSVSPGGQGTDTQYF

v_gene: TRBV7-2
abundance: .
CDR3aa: CASSPGASGYNEQFF

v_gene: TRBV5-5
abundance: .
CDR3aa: CASSFSGQGSYEQYF

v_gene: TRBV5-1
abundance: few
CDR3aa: CASSPGTGRGRGNTQYF

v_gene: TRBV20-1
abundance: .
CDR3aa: CSASRDRGSYEQYF

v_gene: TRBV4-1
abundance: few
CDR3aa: CASSQESQASEQFF

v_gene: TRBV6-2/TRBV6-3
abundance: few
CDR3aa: CASSPTTRETQYF

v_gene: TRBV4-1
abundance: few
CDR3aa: CASSRGGWTEAFF

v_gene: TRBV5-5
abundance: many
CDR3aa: CASSFPGRGNSPLHF

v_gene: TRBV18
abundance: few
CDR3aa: CASSPRWGQSNSPLHF

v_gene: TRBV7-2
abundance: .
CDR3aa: CASSLASSSYNEQFF

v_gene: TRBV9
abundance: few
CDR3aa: CASSAGQSNQPQHF

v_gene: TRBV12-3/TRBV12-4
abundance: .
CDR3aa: CASFERGENEQFF

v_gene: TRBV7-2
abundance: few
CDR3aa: CASSLASGGAQETQYF

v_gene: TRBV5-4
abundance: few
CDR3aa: CATEPGTGTYEQYF

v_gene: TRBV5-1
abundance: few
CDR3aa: CASSTRADTEAFF

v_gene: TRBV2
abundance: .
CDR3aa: CASARQRPQETQYF

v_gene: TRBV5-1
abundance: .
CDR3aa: CASAAQPSDGYTF

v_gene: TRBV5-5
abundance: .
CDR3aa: CASSLEQAPGNTIYF

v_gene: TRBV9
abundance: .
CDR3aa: CASSVERGVGEKLFF

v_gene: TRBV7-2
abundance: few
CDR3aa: CASSRVSNQPQHF

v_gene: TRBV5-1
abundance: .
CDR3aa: CASSLTDLSYNEQFF

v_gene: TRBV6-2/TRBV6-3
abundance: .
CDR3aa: CASSFIDGRPGELFF

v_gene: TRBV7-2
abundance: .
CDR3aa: CASTLWGGDPHNEQFF

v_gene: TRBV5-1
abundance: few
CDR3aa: CASSLEPVTDEKLFF

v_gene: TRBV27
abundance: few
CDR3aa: CASSSSPDVGGTEAFF

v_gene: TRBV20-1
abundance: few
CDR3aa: CSAKQDGNQPQHF

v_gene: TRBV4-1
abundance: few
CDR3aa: CASSQVTTALDNEQFF

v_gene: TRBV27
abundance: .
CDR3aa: CASSWGGELFF

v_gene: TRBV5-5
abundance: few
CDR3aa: CASSFGPSGGSYEQYF

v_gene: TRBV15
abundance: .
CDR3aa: CATRNRAGSTGELFF

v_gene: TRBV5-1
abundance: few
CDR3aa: CASTRTSAAETQYF

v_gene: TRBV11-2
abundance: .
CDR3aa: CASSITSGGVPRDTQYF